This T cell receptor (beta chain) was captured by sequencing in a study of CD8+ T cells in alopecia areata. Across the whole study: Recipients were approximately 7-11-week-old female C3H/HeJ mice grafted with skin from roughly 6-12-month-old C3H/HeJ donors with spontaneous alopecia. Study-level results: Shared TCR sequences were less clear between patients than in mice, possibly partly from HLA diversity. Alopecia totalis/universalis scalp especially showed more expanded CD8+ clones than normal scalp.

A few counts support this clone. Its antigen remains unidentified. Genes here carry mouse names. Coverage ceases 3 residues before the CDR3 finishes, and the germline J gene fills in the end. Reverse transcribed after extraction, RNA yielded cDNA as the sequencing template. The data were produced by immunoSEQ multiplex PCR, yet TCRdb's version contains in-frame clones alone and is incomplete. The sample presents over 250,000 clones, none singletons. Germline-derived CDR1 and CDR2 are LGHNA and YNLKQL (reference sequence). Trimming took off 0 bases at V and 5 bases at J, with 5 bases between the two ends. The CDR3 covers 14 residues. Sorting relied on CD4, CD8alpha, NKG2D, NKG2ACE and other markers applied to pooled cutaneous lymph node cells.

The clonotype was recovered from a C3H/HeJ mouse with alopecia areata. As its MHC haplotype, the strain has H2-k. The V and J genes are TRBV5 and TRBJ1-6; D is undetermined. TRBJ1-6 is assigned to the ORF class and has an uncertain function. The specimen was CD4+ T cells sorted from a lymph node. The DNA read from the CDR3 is TGTGCCAGCAGCCAAGAGGGGAATAATTCGCCC. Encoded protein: CASSQEGNNSP. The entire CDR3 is CASSQEGNNSPLYF.